The next 20 T cell receptor beta chains were all read from a single sample in a study of cytomegalovirus exposure and HLA in healthy donors. The PCR contained 60 Vbeta and 13 Jbeta primers. Using immunoSEQ multiplex PCR, the repertoire was profiled, and TCRdb retains in-frame clones only, with some absent. The table records about 140,000 clones, 75% to 80% of them present only once. Sequencing input: PBMCs. The source is a female donor in good health and CMV-seronegative.

The chain combines TRBV14 with TRBJ1-2, with D unresolved. CDR3 length: 14 amino acids. V was trimmed by 3 bases and J by 10 bases, leaving 18 bases between them. Germline V CDR1 and CDR2: SGHDN, FVKESK. The chain's CDR3 is CASSQMESTVFYTF. The CDR3 DNA follows: TGTGCCAGCAGCCAGATGGAATCTACAGTCTTCTACACCTTC.

This chain connects TRBV6-1 to TRBJ1-2; D not resolved. The germline gives CDR1 MNHNS, CDR2 SASEGT. V dropped 4 bases and J dropped 5 bases, with 11 bases sitting between them. The CDR3 sequence is 13 residues long. CDR3 amino acids: CASSARRIYGYTF. DNA for the CDR3: TGTGCCAGCAGTGCCAGGAGGATTTATGGCTACACCTTC.

V and J are TRBV28 and TRBJ2-2; TRBD1 aligns across 8 bases. V was clipped by 8 bases and J by 1 base; unmatched bases: 3. The CDR3 length is 14 residues. CDR1 and CDR2 (germline): MDHEN, SYDVKM. The CDR3 loop reads CASGGQVNTGELFF. CDR3 DNA: TGTGCCAGCGGGGGACAGGTGAACACCGGGGAGCTGTTTTTT. Together with reference TRBV28 and TRBJ2-2, the CDR3 gives the full variable domain: DVKVTQSSRYLVKRTGEKVFLECVQDMDHENMFWYRQDPGLGLRLIYFSYDVKMKEKGDIPEGYSVSREKKERFSLILESASTNQTSMYLCASGGQVNTGELFFGEGSRLTVL.

This chain joins TRBV19 and TRBJ1-1, with a weak D call TRBD1 (6 bases). Germline V CDR1 and CDR2: LNHDA, SQIVND (reference sequence). The V end was cut by 2 bases, the J end by 8 bases, with 15 bases between. The CDR3 runs to 14 residues. Here the CDR3 reads CASSISPGEYEAFF. The CDR3 DNA reads as TGTGCCAGTAGTATATCCCCAGGGGAATACGAAGCTTTCTTT.

The rearrangement links TRBV25-1 to TRBJ2-3; weak D call: TRBD2 (6 bases). The V end lost 3 bases, the J end lost 2 bases, and 12 bases lay between the germline ends. This CDR3 contains 15 residues. The germline gives CDR1 MGHDK, CDR2 SYGVNS. CDR3 DNA: TGTGCCAGCAGTGAGTTACTAGCAGCCACAGATACGCAGTATTTT. This gives the protein CASSELLAATDTQYF.

The chain is built from TRBV7-2 and TRBJ2-4; 7 bases are a match to TRBD1. V lost 3 bases and J lost 5; bases outside the gene matches: 7. In germline, CDR1 is SGHTA, CDR2 FQGNSA. The CDR3 has 15 amino acids. CDR3 DNA sequence: TGTGCCAGCAGCTTTCAACACGGACAGGAAAACATTCAGTACTTC. Its protein is CASSFQHGQENIQYF.

V and J are TRBV27 and TRBJ1-4; TRBD1 might be the D (5 bases). V dropped 8 bases and J dropped 3 bases, with 10 bases sitting between them. The CDR3 is 13 residues long. Germline V gene data show CDR1 as MNHEY and CDR2 as SMNVEV (reference sequence). CDR3 sequence (DNA): TGTGCCAGCGGGGGAGGTGCTAATGAAAAACTGTTTTTT. Its translation: CASGGGANEKLFF.

The chain uses TRBV9 and TRBJ2-7; D might be TRBD1 (6 bases). There are 16 residues in the CDR3. Trimming left V 4 bases short and J 5 bases short, with 22 bases between. The V gene's germline CDR1 is SGDLS and CDR2 YYNGEE. CDR3 DNA sequence: TGTGCCAGCAGCTGGGGGCCGGACACCCCGCGCGACGAGCAGTACTTC. Amino acid sequence: CASSWGPDTPRDEQYF.

The V gene is TRBV10-3, the J gene TRBJ1-3; D possibly corresponds to TRBD1 (5 bases). The germline CDR1 and CDR2 sequences are ENHRY and SYGVKD. This CDR3 has 13 amino acids. The ends were cut back, 6 bases at V and 7 bases at J, with 13 bases in the middle. The CDR3 DNA is TGTGCCATCAGGCCCACCAGGGCCAACACCATATATTTT. Translated, it gives CAIRPTRANTIYF.

This chain connects TRBV5-1 to TRBJ1-1; D remains unclear. Trimming removed 4 bases from V and 3 bases from J, with 10 bases in between. Germline V gives CDR1 SGHRS, CDR2 YFSETQ. This CDR3 is built from 13 residues. This CDR3 reads CASSANQDTEAFF. CDR3 DNA sequence: TGCGCCAGCAGCGCCAATCAGGACACTGAAGCTTTCTTT.

The chain recombines TRBV7-6 with TRBJ2-1; TRBD2 agrees at 9 bases. The J segment lost 10 bases and the V segment lost 1 base, leaving 8 bases of the junction unmatched. Germline V gene sequence: CDR1 SGHVS, CDR2 FNYEAQ. The CDR3 sequence is 15 residues long. CDR3 protein: CASSLGVAGAGEQFF. CDR3 DNA sequence: TGTGCCAGCAGCTTAGGGGTAGCGGGAGCTGGGGAGCAGTTCTTC. The whole variable domain, remainder taken from reference TRBV7-6 and TRBJ2-1, is GAGVSQSPRYKVTKRGQDVALRCDPISGHVSLYWYRQALGQGPEFLTYFNYEAQQDKSGLPNDRFSAERPEGSISTLTIQRTEQRDSAMYRCASSLGVAGAGEQFFGPGTRLTVL.

V and J are TRBV7-6 and TRBJ2-1; 8 nucleotides line up with TRBD2. Germline V gene data show CDR1 as SGHVS and CDR2 as FNYEAQ. Trimming took 0 bases from V and 5 from J; bases not matched to a gene: 6. The CDR3 has 16 residues. CDR3 bases: TGTGCCAGCAGCTTAGCAGTAGCGGGACTCCACAATGAGCAGTTCTTC. It translates to CASSLAVAGLHNEQFF.

In nucleotides, the CDR3 is TGCGCCAGCAGTACTAGCGGGAGAATTATAGATACGCAGTATTTT. It is translated as CASSTSGRIIDTQYF. V usage is TRBV10-1 and J usage is TRBJ2-3, with 11 bases that match TRBD2. Germline V gene data show CDR1 as WNHNN and CDR2 as SYGVQD (reference sequence). The CDR3 runs to 15 residues. Trimming at V came to 5 bases and at J to 5 bases, leaving 6 bases not matched to a gene.

The rearrangement links TRBV5-1 to TRBJ2-5; the match to TRBD2 covers 9 bases. V lost 4 bases and J lost 5; bases outside the gene matches: 6. This CDR3 has 14 residues. Germline-derived CDR1 and CDR2 are SGHRS and YFSETQ. CDR3 protein: CASSGTSSQETQYF. The CDR3 DNA reads as TGCGCCAGCAGCGGGACTAGCAGCCAGGAGACCCAGTACTTC.

This chain connects TRBV19 to TRBJ2-2; 8 positions agree with TRBD1. J lost 2 bases, V lost 3 bases, and 5 bases had no gene match. This CDR3 comprises 16 residues. Germline assignment: CDR1 LNHDA and CDR2 SQIVND (reference sequence). The chain's CDR3 is CASSIPTGANTGELFF. In DNA, the CDR3 is TGTGCCAGTAGTATTCCGACAGGGGCTAACACCGGGGAGCTGTTTTTT.

The V gene is TRBV21-1, the J gene TRBJ2-7; the table names TRBD1, a call not compared with the DNA. TRBV21-1 is tagged as a pseudogene. This CDR3 comprises 14 residues. CDR3 sequence (DNA): TGTGCCAGCAGGAAGAGGCAGGGCTCCTACGAGCAGTACTTC. The encoded protein is CASRKRQGSYEQYF.

The chain has TRBV7-2 and TRBJ2-1, with TRBD2 matching over 14 bases. The V gene's germline CDR1 is SGHTA and CDR2 FQGNSA. This CDR3 comprises 16 residues. With 5 bases clipped from V and 9 bases from J, the junction kept 9 bases outside the gene matches. The CDR3 region is CASSRRGLAGVGEQFF. The CDR3 DNA follows: TGTGCCAGCAGCCGAAGGGGACTAGCGGGAGTAGGTGAGCAGTTCTTC.

CDR3 region: CASSYSNGGDGYTF. The DNA for the CDR3 is TGTGCCAGCAGTTACTCGAACGGGGGGGATGGCTACACCTTC. The rearrangement joins TRBV6-5 to TRBJ1-2; weak D call: TRBD1 (5 bases). Trimming took 0 bases from V and 6 from J, leaving 11 bases between them. This CDR3 is 14 amino acids long. Germline V gives CDR1 MNHEY, CDR2 SVGAGI.

V is TRBV5-1 and J is TRBJ1-1, with a tentative D call TRBD1 (6 bases). Germline CDR1 is SGHRS and CDR2 is YFSETQ. The CDR3 spans 13 residues. V shed 4 bases and J shed 4 bases, with 11 bases lying between them. The CDR3 protein is CASSQLRGTEAFF. The CDR3 coding sequence is TGCGCCAGCAGCCAACTCAGGGGCACTGAAGCTTTCTTT. The full variable domain, rest sourced from reference TRBV5-1 and TRBJ1-1, is KAGVTQTPRYLIKTRGQQVTLSCSPISGHRSVSWYQQTPGQGLQFLFEYFSETQRNKGNFPGRFSGRQFSNSRSEMNVSTLELGDSALYLCASSQLRGTEAFFGQGTRLTVV.

The chain combines TRBV5-1 with TRBJ2-5; D may be TRBD2 (6 bases). The CDR3 has 13 amino acids. The V end lost 2 bases, the J end lost 1 base, and 6 bases lay between the germline ends. Germline V gene lookup returns CDR1 SGHRS and CDR2 YFSETQ. DNA for the CDR3: TGCGCCAGCAGCTTCGGGGGCCAAGAGACCCAGTACTTC. It is translated as CASSFGGQETQYF.